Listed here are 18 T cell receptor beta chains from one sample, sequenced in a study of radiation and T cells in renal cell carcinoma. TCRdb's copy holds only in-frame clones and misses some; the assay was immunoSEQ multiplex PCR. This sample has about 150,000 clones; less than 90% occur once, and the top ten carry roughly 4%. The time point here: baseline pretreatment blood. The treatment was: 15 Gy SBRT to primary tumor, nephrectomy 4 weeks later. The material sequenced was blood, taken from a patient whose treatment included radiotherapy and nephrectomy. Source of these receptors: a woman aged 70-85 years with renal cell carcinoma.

The CDR3 spells CASTLAGGASYEQYF. The CDR3 DNA sequence: TGTGCCAGCACCCTAGCGGGGGGTGCCTCCTACGAGCAGTACTTC. V and J are TRBV11-2 and TRBJ2-7; 11 nucleotides match TRBD2. The trim removed 7 bases at V and 0 bases at J, leaving 5 bases unmatched. Germline CDR1 and CDR2: SGHAT and FQNNGV. The CDR3 runs 15 residues.

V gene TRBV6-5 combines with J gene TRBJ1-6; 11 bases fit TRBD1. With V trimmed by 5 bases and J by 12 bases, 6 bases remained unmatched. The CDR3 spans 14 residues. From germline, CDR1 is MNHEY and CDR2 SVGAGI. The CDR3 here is CASSLGTGGIPLHF. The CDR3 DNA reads TGTGCCAGCAGTCTTGGGACAGGGGGTATACCCCTCCACTTT.

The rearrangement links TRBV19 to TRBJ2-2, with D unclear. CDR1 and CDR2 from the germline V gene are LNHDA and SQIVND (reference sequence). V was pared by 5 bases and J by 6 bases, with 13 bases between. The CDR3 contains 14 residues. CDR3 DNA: TGTGCCAGTAGTGAACGGGTTGCCCCCGGGGAGCTGTTTTTT. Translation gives CASSERVAPGELFF.

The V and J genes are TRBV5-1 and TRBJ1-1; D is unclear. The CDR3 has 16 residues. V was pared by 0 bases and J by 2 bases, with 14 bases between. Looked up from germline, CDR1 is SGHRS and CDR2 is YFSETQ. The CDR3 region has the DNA TGCGCCAGCAGCTTGGATTTTGCGAGCTTTAACACTGAAGCTTTCTTT. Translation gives CASSLDFASFNTEAFF.

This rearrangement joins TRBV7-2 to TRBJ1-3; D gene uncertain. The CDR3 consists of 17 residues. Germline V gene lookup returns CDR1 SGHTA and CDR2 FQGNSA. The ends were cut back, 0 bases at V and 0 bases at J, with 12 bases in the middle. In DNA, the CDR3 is TGTGCCAGCAGCTTAGCGAAAAGGGTCTACTCTGGAAACACCATATATTTT. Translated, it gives CASSLAKRVYSGNTIYF.

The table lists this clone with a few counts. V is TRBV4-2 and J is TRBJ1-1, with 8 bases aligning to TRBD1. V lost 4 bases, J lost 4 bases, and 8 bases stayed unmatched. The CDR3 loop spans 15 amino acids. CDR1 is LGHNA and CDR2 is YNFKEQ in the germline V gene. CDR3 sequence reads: CASSPRTGLGTEAFF. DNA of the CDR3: TGTGCCAGCAGCCCTAGGACAGGGTTGGGCACTGAAGCTTTCTTT.

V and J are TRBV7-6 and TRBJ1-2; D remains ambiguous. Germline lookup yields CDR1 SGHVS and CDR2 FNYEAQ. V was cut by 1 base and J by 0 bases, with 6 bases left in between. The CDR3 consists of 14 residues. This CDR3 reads CASSLDPANYGYTF. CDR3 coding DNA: TGTGCCAGCAGCTTAGACCCAGCTAACTATGGCTACACCTTC.

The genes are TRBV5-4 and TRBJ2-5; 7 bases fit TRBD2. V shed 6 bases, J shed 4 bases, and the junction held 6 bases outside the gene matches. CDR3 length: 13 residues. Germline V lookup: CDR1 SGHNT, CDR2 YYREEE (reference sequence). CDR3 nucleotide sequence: TGTGCCAGCACCCTGCCGGGGGGAGAGACCCAGTACTTC. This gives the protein CASTLPGGETQYF.

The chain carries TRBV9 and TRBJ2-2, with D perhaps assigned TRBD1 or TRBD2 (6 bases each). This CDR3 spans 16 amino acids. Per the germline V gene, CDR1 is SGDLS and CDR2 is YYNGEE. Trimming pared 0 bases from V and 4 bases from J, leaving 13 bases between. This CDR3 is CASSVDVGGVTGELFF. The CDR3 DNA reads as TGTGCCAGCAGCGTAGATGTGGGGGGCGTCACCGGGGAGCTGTTTTTT.

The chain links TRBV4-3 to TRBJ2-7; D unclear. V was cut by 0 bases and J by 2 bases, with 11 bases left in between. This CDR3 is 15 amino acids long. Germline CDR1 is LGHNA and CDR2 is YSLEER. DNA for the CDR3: TGCGCCAGCAGCCAAGAGGCTCTAGGCCCCTACGAGCAGTACTTC. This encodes CASSQEALGPYEQYF.

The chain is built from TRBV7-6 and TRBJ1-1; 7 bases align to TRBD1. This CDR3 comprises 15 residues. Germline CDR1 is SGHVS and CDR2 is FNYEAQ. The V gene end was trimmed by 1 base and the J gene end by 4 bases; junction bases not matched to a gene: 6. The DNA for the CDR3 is TGTGCCAGCAGCTTAGTAGCAGGGGGGGGCACTGAAGCTTTCTTT. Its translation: CASSLVAGGGTEAFF.

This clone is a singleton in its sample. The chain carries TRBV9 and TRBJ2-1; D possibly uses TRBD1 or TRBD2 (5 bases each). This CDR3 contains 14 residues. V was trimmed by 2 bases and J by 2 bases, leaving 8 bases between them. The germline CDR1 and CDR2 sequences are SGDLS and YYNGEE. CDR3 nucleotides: TGTGCCAGCAGCGTGGGGGTCACCTACAATGAGCAGTTCTTC. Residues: CASSVGVTYNEQFF.

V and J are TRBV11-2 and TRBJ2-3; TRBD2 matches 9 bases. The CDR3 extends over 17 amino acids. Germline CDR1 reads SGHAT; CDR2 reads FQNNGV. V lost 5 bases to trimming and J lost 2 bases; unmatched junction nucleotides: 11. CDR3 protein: CASSVQGLAHPTDTQYF. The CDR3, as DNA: TGTGCCAGCAGCGTACAGGGACTAGCCCATCCCACAGATACGCAGTATTTT.

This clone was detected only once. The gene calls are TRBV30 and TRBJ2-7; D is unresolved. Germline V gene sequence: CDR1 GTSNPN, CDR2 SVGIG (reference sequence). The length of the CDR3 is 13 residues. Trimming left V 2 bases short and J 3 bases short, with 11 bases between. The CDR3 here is CAWSRGLGYEQYF. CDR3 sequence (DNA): TGTGCCTGGAGTCGAGGATTGGGCTACGAGCAGTACTTC.

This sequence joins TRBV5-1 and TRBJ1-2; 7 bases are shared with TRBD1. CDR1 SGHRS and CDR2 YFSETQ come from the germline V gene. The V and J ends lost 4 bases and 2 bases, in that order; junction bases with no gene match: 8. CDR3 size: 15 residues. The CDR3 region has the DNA TGCGCCAGCAGCCTGGCCCGGGACAGCAACTATGGCTACACCTTC. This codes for CASSLARDSNYGYTF. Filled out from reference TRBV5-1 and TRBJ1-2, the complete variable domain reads KAGVTQTPRYLIKTRGQQVTLSCSPISGHRSVSWYQQTPGQGLQFLFEYFSETQRNKGNFPGRFSGRQFSNSRSEMNVSTLELGDSALYLCASSLARDSNYGYTFGSGTRLTVV.

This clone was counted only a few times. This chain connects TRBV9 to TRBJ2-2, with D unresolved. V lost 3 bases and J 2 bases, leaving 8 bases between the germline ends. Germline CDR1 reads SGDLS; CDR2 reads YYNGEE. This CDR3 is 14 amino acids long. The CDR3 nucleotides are TGTGCCAGCAGCGCCCAATTAAACACCGGGGAGCTGTTTTTT. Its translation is CASSAQLNTGELFF. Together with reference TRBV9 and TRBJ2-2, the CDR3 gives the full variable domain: DSGVTQTPKHLITATGQRVTLRCSPRSGDLSVYWYQQSLDQGLQFLIQYYNGEERAKGNILERFSAQQFPDLHSELNLSSLELGDSALYFCASSAQLNTGELFFGEGSRLTVL.

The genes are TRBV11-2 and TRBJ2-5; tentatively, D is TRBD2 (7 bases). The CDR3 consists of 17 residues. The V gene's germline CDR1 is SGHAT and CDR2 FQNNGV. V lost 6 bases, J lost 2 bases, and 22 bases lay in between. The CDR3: CASSSTRGGGFQETQYF. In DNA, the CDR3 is TGTGCCAGCAGTTCGACGAGGGGGGGCGGTTTTCAAGAGACCCAGTACTTC.

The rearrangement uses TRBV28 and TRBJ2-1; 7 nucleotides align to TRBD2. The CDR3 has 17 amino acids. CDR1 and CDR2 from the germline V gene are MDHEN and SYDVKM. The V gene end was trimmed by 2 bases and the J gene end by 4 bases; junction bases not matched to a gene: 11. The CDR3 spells CASSLTSTSPGYNEQFF. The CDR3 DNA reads TGTGCCAGCAGTTTAACGTCGACTAGCCCCGGATACAATGAGCAGTTCTTC.